This T cell receptor (beta chain) was sequenced in a study of blood T cells in healthy people across ages (dated by TCRdb to about 2015). Study-wide context: In model experiments, template switching captured roughly one uniquely barcoded TCR beta cDNA molecule for every two T cells. Age-related changes in TCR beta repertoire diversity were measured in the study by deep sequencing normalized with unique cDNA molecular identifiers. The donors were split into four age groups: young (average 16 years), middle-aged (39), aged (around 67) and long-lived (under 85). The study analyzed two additional independent replicas of 1 million unique cDNA reads from the same blood draw for two donors, one aged 18 to 30 and one aged 80 or older.

Broader findings and caveats from the paper: Because the CMV infection status of the donors was unknown, age-related changes in expanded clonotypes may potentially have been confounded. The percentage of naive T cells measured by flow cytometry correlated strongly with observed TCR beta diversity. Bulk unsorted PBMC profiling prevented conclusive comparison of naive and antigen-experienced compartments. The long-lived group showed more naive CD4+ T cells, fewer expanded clones and increased TCR diversity than the aged group, suggesting age selection. Observed TCR beta diversity per million T cells fell roughly linearly with age, and a significant reduction was already apparent by age roughly 40. Estimates of total diversity based on one million sequenced T cells were considered lower bounds and underestimates.

Library preparation employed 5' RACE. The sequencer was an Illumina HiSeq 2500. A second PCR of roughly 7 to 12 cycles was performed with a sample-barcoded 5' primer and a J-beta primer mix. Each TCR beta cDNA molecule received a unique molecular identifier from a template-switch 5' adaptor carrying 12 random nucleotides. Each sample yielded at least 2.5 million CDR3-containing paired-end reads. The Mint cDNA synthesis kit, primed by a TRBC-specific oligonucleotide, was used to synthesize first-strand cDNA from all RNA. All cDNA was treated with uracil-DNA glycosylase and then went through a first 18-cycle PCR with the universal primers M1SS and BC2_uni_R. Processing in the source paper ran as follows. For normalization, 1 million high-quality reads were randomly selected from each sample, with every read carrying a distinct molecular identifier. Instead of being binned into consensus sequences, reads that shared molecular identifiers were thrown out. MiTCR, with a Q25 quality threshold and the strictest error-elimination algorithm, was used for CDR3 identification, clonotype clustering and error correction. A nonparametric unseen species model with Euler transformation was used to estimate lower-bound total TCR beta diversity. The public reads were reanalyzed by TCRdb: fastp trimming at Q25, MiXCR alignment, in-frame beta chains only. CDR3 protein sequences are deduplicated, and each keeps its most common genes and DNA. Clone size and V and J calls follow TCRdb, not the original study. Recorded for this sample are hundreds of thousands of distinct CDR3 sequences; roughly 25% of them occurred a single time. 9% to 9.5% of the sample is taken by the ten largest.

Comment on this clonotype: What this receptor recognizes is not known. No much larger clonotype is one base removed from it; base qualities were not supplied.

Systemically healthy Caucasian individuals from Russia, some 40 in total and aged about 6 to 90 years, were included as donors. Each donor gave around 9.8 milliliters of peripheral blood, collected into EDTA-treated Vacutainer tubes. Ficoll-Paque density-gradient centrifugation was used to isolate PBMCs, with at least 6.5 million per sample. Trizol reagent was used to extract total RNA from the PBMCs, yielding at least 6 micrograms per sample. The percentages of naive CD45RAhigh/CD27high T cells were determined by flow cytometry on a PBMC aliquot from every donor. The sample also formed part of further work on T cells of mothers and their children. As the second paper documents: Nine systemically healthy Caucasian individuals served as donors, namely three mothers together with their six children. cDNA synthesis used all of the extracted RNA, with 1.5 ug of RNA in each 15 ul reaction. In the second PCR, sample barcodes and 2-4 random nucleotides were introduced via the M1S primer. More than 8 million TCR beta CDR3 reads were obtained from each mother, and millions of reads were obtained from each child. Thymic selection similarly shapes TCR recombination output in related and unrelated pairs, with minor effect from inherited differences. Normalized repertoire overlap in related mother-child pairs was always slightly higher than in unrelated mother-child pairs, but the difference was never significant. No persistent microchimeric T cell clones were detected, at a sensitivity of approximately 110 clones per million clonotypes. The study used deep NGS to compare TCR beta repertoires of mothers and children, seeking features distinguishing related mother-child pairs from unrelated individuals. Mothers averaged 40 +/- 4 years of age and children averaged about 10 +/- 4 years. Libraries were sequenced on Illumina HiSeq 2000 with 100+100 nt paired-end reads after adapter ligation with NEBNext reagents. To avoid cross-contamination, the mother libraries and the child libraries were prepared a month apart and sequenced in separate runs. For each donor, somewhere between roughly 450,000 and 2,000,000 distinct TCR beta clonotypes were identified. Naive TCR beta clonotypes were estimated from low-frequency clonotypes matched to each donor's FACS-determined naive share, without sorting.

This sequence originates from a boy between 10 and 17 years old in good health. Input material: blood.

Here is the DNA: TGTGCCAGCAGTTTCCCGGGACAGGGTTTCTTTGACTATGGCTACACCTTC. This encodes CASSFPGQGFFDYGYTF. Here the chain combines TRBV28 and TRBJ1-2; 9 middle bases align to TRBD1. From the cysteine up to the phenylalanine, the CDR3 has a length of 17 residues. CDR3 DNA only is kept here, 51 bases in frame from base 1. CDR1 and CDR2 were assigned from the germline V gene as MDHEN and SYDVKM. V lost 3 bases and J lost 3 bases, and the count of bases not matched to a germline gene is 11.